The sequence of this TCR beta chain was determined in a study of sequential checkpoint blockade in melanoma. Study as a whole: After both sequences, patients received maintenance nivolumab.

Assay used: immunoSEQ multiplex PCR; TCRdb lists only in-frame clones, some missing. The sample records several thousand clones, roughly three fifths being singletons. The germline V and J ends were trimmed by 0 bases and 7 bases, with 5 bases remaining between them. Germline CDR1 reads SGHTS; CDR2 reads YDEGEE. This CDR3 comprises 11 residues. Specified treatment: randomized to nivolumab then ipilimumab (arm A) or the reverse (arm B). PBMC sorting kept live CD3+CD8+ cells without CD19 or CD56. The sequencing here drew on CD8+ T cells sorted from blood (inferred from file names), taken from a patient given nivolumab and ipilimumab in sequence. This TCR was recovered from a human donor with melanoma. This rearrangement joins TRBV5-8 to TRBJ2-7, with D uncertain. The CDR3 DNA reads as TGTGCCAGCAGCTTGGCCCGTGAGCAGTACTTC. Its protein product is CASSLAREQYF.